Shown below are 22 T cell receptor beta chains from a single sample sequenced in a study of metastatic and nonmetastatic thyroid tumors. Among the patients, none had received any treatment before thyroid surgery. TCRdb re-called the PCR reads via MiXCR. Of 20,000 to 25,000 clones in the sample, about 14% were seen once. Sequencing was done on a sample of blood. Every receptor here comes from a female donor with papillary thyroid cancer or a benign thyroid nodule (not recorded which). Some clones in this sample may be carry-over from other donors' samples.

This clone appeared many times. A much larger clone lies one base from this, so it may be a read error. The chain joins TRBV6-1 to TRBJ2-7; a weak D match, TRBD1 (5 bases). Germline V lookup: CDR1 MNHNS, CDR2 SASEGT. Trimming cost V 6 bases and J 5 bases, with 14 bases left between them. The CDR3 is 13 amino acids. The CDR3 bases are TGTGCCAGCAGAAGGACAAAGTCCCACGAGCAGTACTTC. It encodes CASRRTKSHEQYF.

This clone occurred many times. CDR3 DNA: TGTGCCTGGAGTGTACAGGGGGCGAAGCGCGGAGCTTTCTTT. Encoded protein: CAWSVQGAKRGAFF. This rearrangement joins TRBV30 to TRBJ1-1; 9 bases fit TRBD1. CDR1 and CDR2 from the germline V gene are GTSNPN and SVGIG (reference sequence). V dropped 0 bases and J dropped 10; count of bases not matched to a gene: 9. The CDR3 has 14 residues.

This clone was seen at least ten times. V is TRBV14 and J is TRBJ1-3; D is perhaps TRBD1 (5 bases). The germline V gene has CDR1 SGHDN and CDR2 FVKESK. CDR3 length: 14 residues. The germline V and J ends were trimmed by 4 bases and 4 bases, with 11 bases remaining between them. The CDR3 here is CASSPPGAGNTIYF. The CDR3 DNA reads as TGTGCCAGCAGCCCACCCGGGGCGGGAAACACCATATATTTT.

This clone occurred many times. The chain employs TRBV29-1 and TRBJ1-3; D possibly corresponds to TRBD1 (5 bases). The ends were cut back, 3 bases at V and 0 bases at J, with 9 bases in the middle. In germline, CDR1 is SQVTM, CDR2 ANQGSEA. The CDR3 runs to 14 residues. The CDR3 bases are TGCAGCGTTGACCCGGACAACTCTGGAAACACCATATATTTT. It codes for CSVDPDNSGNTIYF. The variable domain in full, with the rest retrieved from reference TRBV29-1 and TRBJ1-3, is SAVISQKPSRDICQRGTSLTIQCQVDSQVTMMFWYRQQPGQSLTLIATANQGSEATYESGFVIDKFPISRPNLTFSTLTVSNMSPEDSSIYLCSVDPDNSGNTIYFGEGSWLTVV.

This clone was recorded at least ten times. The V and J genes are TRBV20-1 and TRBJ2-3, with 11 bases aligning to TRBD2. The junction had 5 bases not matched to a gene; V was cut back by 0 bases and J by 6 bases. Germline V gene sequence: CDR1 DFQATT, CDR2 SNEGSKA (reference sequence). The CDR3 sequence is 15 residues long. The chain's CDR3 is CSARDPASGRDTQYF. The CDR3 nucleotides are TGCAGTGCTAGAGATCCGGCTAGCGGGAGGGATACGCAGTATTTT.

In its sample, this clone was seen many times. The rearrangement links TRBV4-1 to TRBJ2-5; D possibly uses TRBD1 or TRBD2 (5 bases each). The germline CDR1 and CDR2 sequences are MGHRA and YSYEKL. This CDR3 contains 17 residues. V dropped 4 bases and J dropped 5 bases, with 23 bases sitting between them. CDR3: CASSPGPFAEGSETQYF. In DNA form, the CDR3 reads TGCGCCAGCAGCCCAGGGCCCTTTGCAGAGGGTTCGGAGACCCAGTACTTC.

The chain joins TRBV4-2 to TRBJ2-1, with D possibly matching TRBD1 (5 bases). Trimming took off 8 bases at V and 5 bases at J, with 19 bases between the two ends. CDR1 LGHNA and CDR2 YNFKEQ come from the germline V gene. CDR3 size: 15 residues. The DNA for the CDR3 is TGTGCCAGCTGCCTAGATGCACAGGTCCACAATGAGCAGTTCTTC. Its translation is CASCLDAQVHNEQFF.

This clone showed up many times. The V gene is TRBV9, the J gene TRBJ1-6, with 7 bases identical to TRBD1. The CDR3 runs 16 residues. Germline CDR1 and CDR2: SGDLS and YYNGEE. V was clipped by 3 bases and J by 5 bases; unmatched bases: 8. CDR3 protein: CASSARQGADNSPLHF. CDR3 sequence (DNA): TGTGCCAGCAGCGCAAGACAGGGAGCAGATAATTCACCCCTCCACTTT.

This clone was observed at least ten times. This chain links TRBV20-1 with TRBJ2-3; D is unclear. Germline CDR1 DFQATT, CDR2 SNEGSKA (reference sequence). CDR3 length equals 12 residues. Trimming pared 4 bases from V and 2 bases from J, leaving 7 bases between. CDR3 sequence: CSATDLTDTQYF. The CDR3 DNA is TGCAGTGCTACGGACCTCACAGATACGCAGTATTTT.

Turning to this clone: Relative to the germline gene, one junction end is altered; a read error may explain this. V and J are TRBV2 and TRBJ2-7; D is uncertain. Germline assignment: CDR1 SNHLY and CDR2 FYNNEI. CDR3 length: 12 amino acids. CDR3 nucleotide sequence: TGTGCCAGCCGTGACTGGTCGCACGAGGAGTACTTC. Its protein product is CASRDWSHEEYF.

This clone was observed many times. Additional DNA sequences in this sample encode the identical CDR3. The chain links TRBV30 to TRBJ1-2, with 8 bases fitting TRBD1. Germline loops: CDR1 GTSNPN, CDR2 SVGIG (reference sequence). V shed 4 bases, J shed 7 bases, and the junction held 8 bases outside the gene matches. CDR3 length equals 13 residues. CDR3 nucleotides: TGTGCCTGGAACGAAACAGGGGGTAGTGGCTACACCTTC. Its translation: CAWNETGGSGYTF.

This clone has only a few counts. This chain joins TRBV27 and TRBJ1-1; D call uncertain. Germline values: CDR1 MNHEY, CDR2 SMNVEV (reference sequence). The V end lost 5 bases, the J end lost 0 bases, and 7 bases lay between the germline ends. The length of the CDR3 is 13 residues. CDR3 sequence (DNA): TGTGCCAGCAGTGGATGGTTGAACACTGAAGCTTTCTTT. Protein: CASSGWLNTEAFF.

In its sample, this clone was seen many times. A much larger clone is a single base away; this may be a read error. Different DNA sequences within this sample yield the same CDR3. V is TRBV11-3 and J is TRBJ2-7; TRBD1 or TRBD2 may be the D gene (5 bases each). Germline values: CDR1 SGHNT, CDR2 YENEEA. The CDR3 runs 13 residues. V was pared by 3 bases and J by 5 bases, with 11 bases between. CDR3 nucleotides: TGTGCCAGCAGCTTGGGGGTTCTGGACGAGCAGTACTTC. Protein sequence: CASSLGVLDEQYF.

This clone was observed at least ten times. For the CDR3, the DNA is TGTGCCAGCAGCCAGACAAGGGCTAGCGGGAGGAGGACGGCCAAAAACATTCAGTACTTC. The encoded protein is CASSQTRASGRRTAKNIQYF. This chain joins TRBV3-1 and TRBJ2-4; 11 positions agree with TRBD2. Germline CDR1 is LGHDT and CDR2 is YNNKEL (reference sequence). There are 20 residues in the CDR3. The ends lost 3 bases at V and 1 base at J; junction bases unmatched: 14.

This clone was seen ten or more times. The gene calls are TRBV20-1 and TRBJ2-3; TRBD2 is a possible D gene (6 bases). CDR1 and CDR2 (germline): DFQATT, SNEGSKA (reference sequence). This CDR3 contains 15 residues. V gave up 6 bases and J gave up 0 bases, with 16 bases separating them. CDR3 sequence: CSAVVRELSTDTQYF. DNA of the CDR3: TGCAGTGCCGTTGTCCGGGAGCTTAGCACAGATACGCAGTATTTT.

This clone was seen repeatedly, ten times or more. This chain joins TRBV20-1 and TRBJ2-7; D gene uncertain. Germline CDR1 reads DFQATT; CDR2 reads SNEGSKA (reference sequence). Trimming pared 2 bases from V and 2 bases from J, leaving 7 bases between. The CDR3 sequence is 12 residues long. DNA for the CDR3: TGCAGTGCTAGACAGCCGACCTACGAGCAGTACTTC. It specifies CSARQPTYEQYF.

The sample holds many counts of this clone. A much larger clone sits a single nucleotide away, making a read error possible. This rearrangement joins TRBV28 to TRBJ1-2; no reliable D call. Trimming took 8 bases from V and 4 from J, leaving 11 bases between them. Germline assignment: CDR1 MDHEN and CDR2 SYDVKM. The CDR3 covers 12 residues. The CDR3 protein is CASGPRAYGYTF. The CDR3 DNA reads as TGTGCCAGCGGCCCCCGTGCCTATGGCTACACCTTC.

V usage is TRBV11-3 and J usage is TRBJ2-2; D not certain. Trimming cost V 0 bases and J 2 bases, with 10 bases left between them. In germline, CDR1 is SGHNT, CDR2 YENEEA. CDR3 size: 16 residues. CDR3 sequence reads: CASSLDQELNTGELFF. CDR3 DNA sequence: TGTGCCAGCAGCTTAGATCAGGAGCTAAACACCGGGGAGCTGTTTTTT.

This clone has a handful of counts. In this CDR3 the conserved last residue, phenylalanine or tryptophan, is missing, so a read error is likely. The rearrangement uses TRBV12-3 or TRBV12-4 and TRBJ2-1, with a possible D match to TRBD1 (6 bases). The CDR3 loop spans 14 amino acids. V lost 6 bases and J lost 8, with 17 bases in between. The CDR3 coding sequence is TGTGCCAGCAGCCCAATAGCCAGGGGCCATGAGCAGTTCCTC. It codes for CASSPIARGHEQFL.

This clone has a count of ten or more. V gene TRBV18 combines with J gene TRBJ2-6; TRBD2 might be the D (5 bases). The CDR3 totals 17 residues. The germline gives CDR1 KGHSH, CDR2 LQKENI. V lost 5 bases, J lost 0 bases, and 14 bases lay in between. DNA for the CDR3: TGTGCCAGCTCATCGTGGGAGAAAACCTCTGGGGCCAACGTCCTGACTTTC. Its protein is CASSSWEKTSGANVLTF.

Many counts were recorded for this clone. The chain joins TRBV20-1 to TRBJ2-3; no firm D call. Trimming removed 1 base at V and 4 bases at J, with 15 bases between. The CDR3 length is 15 residues. Germline assignment: CDR1 DFQATT and CDR2 SNEGSKA (reference sequence). The CDR3 DNA follows: TGCAGTGCTAGAGTTTTTGGGGAAACGGCAGATACGCAGTATTTT. Encoded protein: CSARVFGETADTQYF.

This clone was detected ten times or more. The chain has TRBV4-2 and TRBJ2-1; D is undetermined. V was trimmed by 2 bases and J by 8 bases, leaving 13 bases between them. CDR1 and CDR2 from the germline V gene are LGHNA and YNFKEQ. This CDR3 region has 14 residues. This CDR3 is CASSQHTLLDEQFF. Written as DNA, the CDR3 is TGTGCCAGCAGCCAACACACTCTCTTAGATGAGCAGTTCTTC.